Following are 23 T cell receptor beta chains from one sample sequenced in a study of shared clonotypes between healthy human individuals. Some clones are missing from TCRdb's copy, which holds only in-frame ones; the method was immunoSEQ multiplex PCR. The data contain roughly 660,000 clones, 90% of them singletons. Sequencing input: memory CD8+ T cells from PBMCs. The subset here: CD45RO+ cells pooled with CCR7-negative TemRA cells. The source is a man between 18 and 35 years old in good health. Some clones in this sample may be carry-over from other donors' samples.

This clone appeared a single time. J is TRBJ2-5 and V is TRBV7-9; a possible D gene is TRBD2 (5 bases). The V gene lost 4 bases and the J gene lost 2 bases, with 17 bases spanning the gap. CDR1 is SEHNR and CDR2 is FQNEAQ in the germline V gene (reference sequence). The CDR3 totals 16 residues. For the CDR3, the DNA is TGTGCCAGCAGCTCTCCTCCCCTCGGGGTTCAAGAGACCCAGTACTTC. Translated: CASSSPPLGVQETQYF.

This chain connects TRBV21-1 to TRBJ2-1; the D call of TRBD1 is as the table states it, not checked on the DNA. TRBV21-1 is flagged as a pseudogene. The CDR3 totals 13 residues. The CDR3: CASSGHSYNEQFF. The CDR3 coding sequence is TGTGCCAGCAGCGGACATTCCTACAATGAGCAGTTCTTC.

This chain links TRBV7-2 with TRBJ1-6; the D is unclear. The V gene lost 5 bases and the J gene lost 5 bases, with 13 bases spanning the gap. The germline V gene encodes CDR1 SGHTA and CDR2 FQGNSA. The CDR3 has 15 residues. CDR3 nucleotides: TGTGCCAGCAGCCCCCGGGAGGGCAATAATTCACCCCTCCACTTT. Its protein product is CASSPREGNNSPLHF.

The genes are TRBV19 and TRBJ1-2; D not certain. The V end lost 7 bases, the J end lost 4 bases, and 22 bases lay between the germline ends. The CDR3 is made up of 16 amino acids. Germline V gives CDR1 LNHDA, CDR2 SQIVND (reference sequence). CDR3 sequence: CASTQLLAPTGYGYTF. In DNA, the CDR3 is TGTGCCAGTACCCAATTATTAGCACCGACGGGCTATGGCTACACCTTC.

The chain recombines TRBV6-1 with TRBJ2-7; 10 positions match TRBD1. Germline V gene data show CDR1 as MNHNS and CDR2 as SASEGT. V dropped 0 bases and J dropped 0; count of bases not matched to a gene: 5. CDR3 size: 17 residues. The DNA for the CDR3 is TGTGCCAGCAGTGAAGCGCTGGGGGACAGGGGCTCCTACGAGCAGTACTTC. As protein: CASSEALGDRGSYEQYF.

This chain joins TRBV2 and TRBJ1-5; 7 positions match TRBD1. The junction had 14 bases not matched to a gene; V was cut back by 8 bases and J by 7 bases. The CDR3 length is 15 residues. Germline CDR1 SNHLY, CDR2 FYNNEI. CDR3 region: CASSTGREGGQPQHF. CDR3 DNA: TGTGCCAGCTCCACTGGGAGGGAAGGGGGCCAGCCCCAGCATTTT.

The rearrangement joins TRBV9 to TRBJ2-2; 7 bases match TRBD2. The CDR3 has 18 amino acids. CDR1 SGDLS and CDR2 YYNGEE come from the germline V gene. With 8 bases clipped from V and 0 bases from J, the junction kept 16 bases outside the gene matches. In DNA form, the CDR3 reads TGTGCCAGTTCCCGCTTTGCGGGAGCCAGCGCGAACACCGGGGAGCTGTTTTTT. It translates to CASSRFAGASANTGELFF.

The genes are TRBV6-5 and TRBJ1-1; D remains ambiguous. Trimming shortened V by 5 bases and J by 0 bases, and 13 bases separated the two germline ends. The CDR3 consists of 15 residues. The V gene's germline CDR1 is MNHEY and CDR2 SVGAGI. The CDR3 is CASSPRVGMNTEAFF. The CDR3 DNA reads TGTGCCAGCAGTCCCCGGGTAGGGATGAACACTGAAGCTTTCTTT.

The CDR3 sequence: CASSLIPREGLNTEAFF. The CDR3 DNA sequence: TGTGCCAGCAGTTTAATCCCGCGGGAGGGGCTTAACACTGAAGCTTTCTTT. V and J are TRBV28 and TRBJ1-1, with a weak D call TRBD1 (5 bases). CDR3 size: 17 residues. V was shortened by 2 bases and J by 2 bases, with 18 bases between the two germline ends. Per the germline V gene, CDR1 is MDHEN and CDR2 is SYDVKM.

The chain combines TRBV27 with TRBJ2-7; D perhaps matches TRBD1 (6 bases). The CDR3 consists of 14 residues. Germline V lookup: CDR1 MNHEY, CDR2 SMNVEV (reference sequence). Trimming pared 6 bases from V and 5 bases from J, leaving 17 bases between. This chain's CDR3 is CASSHRASSHEQYF. DNA of the CDR3: TGTGCCAGCAGCCACAGGGCAAGTAGTCACGAGCAGTACTTC.

The chain couples TRBV27 to TRBJ1-5; TRBD1 is a possible D gene (5 bases). CDR1 and CDR2 (germline): MNHEY, SMNVEV (reference sequence). Deletions cut 5 bases from V and 6 bases from J, with 14 bases between. The CDR3 has 14 amino acids. This CDR3 is CASSKTGSGQPQHF. The CDR3 bases are TGTGCCAGCAGTAAAACAGGTTCCGGTCAGCCCCAGCATTTT.

The rearrangement joins TRBV10-2 to TRBJ1-4, with D hard to call. The V end lost 7 bases, the J end lost 0 bases, and 9 bases lay between the germline ends. The CDR3 totals 14 residues. Germline V lookup: CDR1 WSHSY, CDR2 SAAADI. The CDR3 region is CASKHPATNEKLFF. For the CDR3, the DNA is TGCGCCAGCAAGCACCCAGCAACTAATGAAAAACTGTTTTTT.

On this clone itself: The same CDR3 is also encoded by other DNA sequences in this sample. The CDR3 region is CASSPSGGNTGELFF. The CDR3 nucleotides read TGTGCCAGCAGCCCCTCTGGGGGGAACACCGGGGAGCTGTTTTTT. V usage is TRBV9 and J usage is TRBJ2-2; D possibly matches TRBD1 or TRBD2 (5 bases each). The CDR3 is 15 amino acids. Germline V gene sequence: CDR1 SGDLS, CDR2 YYNGEE. Trimming cost V 4 bases and J 1 base, with 11 bases left between them.

Points on this clone: Other nucleotide sequences from this sample produce the same CDR3. The chain joins TRBV18 to TRBJ1-3; 8 bases match TRBD1. Germline V gene sequence: CDR1 KGHSH, CDR2 LQKENI. CDR3 size: 15 residues. Losses at the gene ends were 2 bases for V and 0 bases for J; bases not matched to a gene: 0. CDR3 sequence reads: CASSPDRGSGNTIYF. The CDR3, as DNA: TGTGCCAGCTCACCAGACAGGGGCTCTGGAAACACCATATATTTT.

The chain uses TRBV18 and TRBJ2-6; D gene uncertain. The CDR3 is 16 residues long. Germline CDR1 and CDR2: KGHSH and LQKENI. The V end was cut by 1 base, the J end by 0 bases, with 7 bases between. The CDR3 DNA reads as TGTGCCAGCTCACCACTGGACCACTCTGGGGCCAACGTCCTGACTTTC. It encodes CASSPLDHSGANVLTF.

The chain couples TRBV7-6 to TRBJ2-2, with D possibly matching TRBD2 (5 bases). V dropped 2 bases and J dropped 3 bases, with 16 bases sitting between them. The CDR3 sequence is 17 residues long. Per germline, CDR1 SGHVS and CDR2 FNYEAQ. The CDR3, as DNA: TGTGCCAGCAGCTTAACCGACGGGGAGCGAGACACCGGGGAGCTGTTTTTT. Encoded protein: CASSLTDGERDTGELFF. The full variable domain, with the rest looked up from reference TRBV7-6 and TRBJ2-2, is GAGVSQSPRYKVTKRGQDVALRCDPISGHVSLYWYRQALGQGPEFLTYFNYEAQQDKSGLPNDRFSAERPEGSISTLTIQRTEQRDSAMYRCASSLTDGERDTGELFFGEGSRLTVL.

As regards this clone: Other DNA sequences in this specimen translate into the identical CDR3. The rearrangement links TRBV11-2 to TRBJ2-7, with a possible D match to TRBD2 (5 bases). Germline CDR1 reads SGHAT; CDR2 reads FQNNGV. Trimming took off 1 base at V and 6 bases at J, with 7 bases between the two ends. The CDR3 is 12 amino acids. The CDR3 here is CASSLGAGEQYF. As DNA, the CDR3 is TGTGCCAGCAGCTTAGGTGCGGGCGAGCAGTACTTC.

This clone was detected once. The rearrangement joins TRBV10-1 to TRBJ2-7, with 7 bases fitting TRBD1. J lost 4 bases, V lost 2 bases, and 2 bases had no gene match. Germline CDR1 and CDR2: WNHNN and SYGVQD (reference sequence). This CDR3 has 13 amino acids. In DNA form, the CDR3 reads TGCGCCAGCAGTGAGGACAGGGTATACGAGCAGTACTTC. Translation gives CASSEDRVYEQYF.

For this clone: This CDR3 is also generated by other DNA sequences in the sample. The chain links TRBV9 to TRBJ2-1, with TRBD1 matching 7 bases. This CDR3 region has 14 residues. CDR1 is SGDLS, CDR2 YYNGEE, per germline. V shed 3 bases and J 0 bases; nucleotides not matched to a gene: 0. The CDR3 DNA sequence: TGTGCCAGCAGCGCAGGGGGCTCCTACAATGAGCAGTTCTTC. This encodes CASSAGGSYNEQFF.

About this clone itself: Germline and junction disagree at one end, which may indicate a read error. The chain employs TRBV4-1 and TRBJ1-2, with a weak D call TRBD1 (5 bases). The CDR3 extends over 14 amino acids. Germline values: CDR1 MGHRA, CDR2 YSYEKL. The CDR3 reads CASSQVGTWDLGSF. The DNA of the CDR3 is TGCGCCAGCAGCCAAGTGGGAACCTGGGACCTAGGGAGCTTC.

V is TRBV28 and J is TRBJ1-5; 10 nucleotides align to TRBD1. Germline lookup yields CDR1 MDHEN and CDR2 SYDVKM. The junction had 5 bases not matched to a gene; V was cut back by 5 bases and J by 4 bases. There are 15 residues in the CDR3. The CDR3 region has the DNA TGTGCCAGCAGTCTAGGGACAGGGGAAAATCAGCCCCAGCATTTT. Translation gives CASSLGTGENQPQHF. Based on the CDR3 plus reference TRBV28 and TRBJ1-5, the full variable domain is DVKVTQSSRYLVKRTGEKVFLECVQDMDHENMFWYRQDPGLGLRLIYFSYDVKMKEKGDIPEGYSVSREKKERFSLILESASTNQTSMYLCASSLGTGENQPQHFGDGTRLSIL.

The chain links TRBV5-4 to TRBJ1-1; TRBD1 might be the D (6 bases). The CDR3 sequence is 14 residues long. V shed 3 bases and J shed 3 bases, with 12 bases lying between them. The germline V gene encodes CDR1 SGHNT and CDR2 YYREEE (reference sequence). CDR3 protein: CASSSIGGHTEAFF. CDR3 nucleotide sequence: TGTGCCAGCAGCTCGATAGGGGGGCACACTGAAGCTTTCTTT.

The chain is built from TRBV9 and TRBJ1-4; possibly TRBD1 for D (5 bases). This CDR3 spans 16 amino acids. Germline V lookup: CDR1 SGDLS, CDR2 YYNGEE. V was pared by 4 bases and J by 8 bases, with 21 bases between. The DNA of the CDR3 is TGTGCCAGCAGCCCGACTGGCTCCAGGGCAAGAGAAAAACTGTTTTTT. As protein: CASSPTGSRAREKLFF.